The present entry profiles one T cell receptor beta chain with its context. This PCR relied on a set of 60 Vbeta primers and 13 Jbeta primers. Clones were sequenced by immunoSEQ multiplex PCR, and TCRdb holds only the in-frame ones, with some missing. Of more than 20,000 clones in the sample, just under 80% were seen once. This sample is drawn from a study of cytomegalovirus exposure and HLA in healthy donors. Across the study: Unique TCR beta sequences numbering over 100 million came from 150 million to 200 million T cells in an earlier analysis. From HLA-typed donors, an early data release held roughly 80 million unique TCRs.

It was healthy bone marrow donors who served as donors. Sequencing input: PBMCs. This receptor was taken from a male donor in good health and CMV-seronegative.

CDR3 sequence: CASSIDPGHTNSPLHF. The CDR3 nucleotides are TGTGCCAGTAGTATAGACCCGGGACACACAAATTCACCCCTCCACTTT. The rearrangement links TRBV19 to TRBJ1-6; D is possibly TRBD1 (6 bases). CDR3 size: 16 residues. The V gene lost 0 bases and the J gene lost 7 bases, with 13 bases spanning the gap. The germline V gene encodes CDR1 LNHDA and CDR2 SQIVND (reference sequence).